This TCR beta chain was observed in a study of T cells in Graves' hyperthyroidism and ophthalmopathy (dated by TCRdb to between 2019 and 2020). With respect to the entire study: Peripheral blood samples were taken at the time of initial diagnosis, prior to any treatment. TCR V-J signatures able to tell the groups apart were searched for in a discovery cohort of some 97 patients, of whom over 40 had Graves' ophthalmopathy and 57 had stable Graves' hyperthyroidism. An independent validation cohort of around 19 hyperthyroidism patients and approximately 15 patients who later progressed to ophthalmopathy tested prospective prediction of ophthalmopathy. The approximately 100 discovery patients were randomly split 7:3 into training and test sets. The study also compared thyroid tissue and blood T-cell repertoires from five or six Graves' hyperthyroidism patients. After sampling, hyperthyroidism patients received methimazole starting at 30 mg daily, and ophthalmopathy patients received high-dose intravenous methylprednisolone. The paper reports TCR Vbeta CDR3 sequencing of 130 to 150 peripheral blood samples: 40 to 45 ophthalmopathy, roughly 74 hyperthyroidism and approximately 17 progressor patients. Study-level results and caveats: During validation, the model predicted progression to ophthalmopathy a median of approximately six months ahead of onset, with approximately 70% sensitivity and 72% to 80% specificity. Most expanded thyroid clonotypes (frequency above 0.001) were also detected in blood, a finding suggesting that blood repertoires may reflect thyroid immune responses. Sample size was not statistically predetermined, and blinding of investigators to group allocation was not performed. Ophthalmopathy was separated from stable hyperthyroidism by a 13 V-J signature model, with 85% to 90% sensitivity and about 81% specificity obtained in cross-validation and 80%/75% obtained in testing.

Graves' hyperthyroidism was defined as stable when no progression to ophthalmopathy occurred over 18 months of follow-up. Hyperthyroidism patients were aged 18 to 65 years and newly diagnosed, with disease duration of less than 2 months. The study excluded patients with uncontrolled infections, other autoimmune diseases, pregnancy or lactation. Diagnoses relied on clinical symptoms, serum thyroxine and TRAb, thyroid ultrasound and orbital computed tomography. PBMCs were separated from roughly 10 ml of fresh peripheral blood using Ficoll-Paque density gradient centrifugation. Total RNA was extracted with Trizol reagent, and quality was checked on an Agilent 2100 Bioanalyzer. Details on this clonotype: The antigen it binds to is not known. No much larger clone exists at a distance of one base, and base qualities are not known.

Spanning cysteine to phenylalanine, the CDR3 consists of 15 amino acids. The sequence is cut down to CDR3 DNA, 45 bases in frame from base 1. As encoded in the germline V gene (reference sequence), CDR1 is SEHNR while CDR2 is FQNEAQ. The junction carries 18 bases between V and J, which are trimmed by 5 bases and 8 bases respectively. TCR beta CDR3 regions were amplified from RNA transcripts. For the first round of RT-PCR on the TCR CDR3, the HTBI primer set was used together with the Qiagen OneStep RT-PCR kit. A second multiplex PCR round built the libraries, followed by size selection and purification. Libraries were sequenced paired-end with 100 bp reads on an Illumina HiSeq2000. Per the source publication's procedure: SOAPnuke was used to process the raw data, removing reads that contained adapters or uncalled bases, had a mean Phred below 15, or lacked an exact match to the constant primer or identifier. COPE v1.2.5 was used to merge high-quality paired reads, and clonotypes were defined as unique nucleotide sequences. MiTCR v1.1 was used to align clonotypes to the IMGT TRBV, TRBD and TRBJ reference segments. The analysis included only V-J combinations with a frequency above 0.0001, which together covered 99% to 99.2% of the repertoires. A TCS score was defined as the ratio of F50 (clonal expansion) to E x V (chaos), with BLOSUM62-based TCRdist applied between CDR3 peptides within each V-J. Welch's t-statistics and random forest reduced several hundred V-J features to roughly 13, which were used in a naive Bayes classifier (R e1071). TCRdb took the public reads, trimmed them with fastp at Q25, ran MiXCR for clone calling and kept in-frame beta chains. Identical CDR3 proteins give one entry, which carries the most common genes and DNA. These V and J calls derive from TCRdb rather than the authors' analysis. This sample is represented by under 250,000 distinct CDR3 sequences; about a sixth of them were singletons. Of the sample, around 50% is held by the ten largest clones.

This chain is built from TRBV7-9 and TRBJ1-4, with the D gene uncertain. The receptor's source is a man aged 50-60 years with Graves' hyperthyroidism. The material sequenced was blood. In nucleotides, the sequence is TGTGCCAGCAGCCCTAGGGCAGGCTTAGGCGAAAAACTGTTTTTT. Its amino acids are CASSPRAGLGEKLFF.